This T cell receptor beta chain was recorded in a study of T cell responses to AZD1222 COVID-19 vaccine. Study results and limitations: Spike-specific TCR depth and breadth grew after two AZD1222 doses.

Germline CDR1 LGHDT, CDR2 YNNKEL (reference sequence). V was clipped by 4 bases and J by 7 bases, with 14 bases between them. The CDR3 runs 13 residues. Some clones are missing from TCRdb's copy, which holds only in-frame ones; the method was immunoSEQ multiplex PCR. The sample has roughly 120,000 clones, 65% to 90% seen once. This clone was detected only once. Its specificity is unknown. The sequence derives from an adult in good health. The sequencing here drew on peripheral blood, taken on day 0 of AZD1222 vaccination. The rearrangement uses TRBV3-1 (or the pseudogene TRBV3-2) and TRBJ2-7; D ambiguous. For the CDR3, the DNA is TGTGCCAGCAGCCCTACCGCGGTTAGGGAGCAGTACTTC. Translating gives CASSPTAVREQYF.